A selection of T cell receptor beta chains follows, all from one sample in a study of CD8+CD57+ T cells in acquired aplastic anemia. A single record per CDR3 protein comes from TCRdb applying MiXCR to the reads. The data hold 160,000 or so distinct CDR3 sequences, with more than 45% observed a single time. Sequencing was done on a sample of sorted CD4+, CD8+, or CD8+CD57+ T cells (not recorded which) from PBMCs. These receptors came from a human donor with aplastic anemia. CDR3s include the opening cysteine and the closing phenylalanine or tryptophan. The D gene is left open where the match is weak. Part of the rows lack a size; the others show once, few, many or a class for expanded clones.

.	.	TRBV5-1	TRBJ2-5	CASSLGLARETQYF	TGCGCCAGCAGCTTGGGATTGGCTCGTGAGACCCAGTACTTC
.	.	TRBV24-1	TRBJ2-3	CATSLAGSDTQYF	TGTGCCACCAGTTTGGCCGGGTCAGATACGCAGTATTTT
.	many	TRBV4-2	TRBJ1-6	CASSQEVGRSYNSPLHF	TGTGCCAGCAGCCAAGAGGTCGGGAGGTCCTATAATTCACCCCTCCACTTT
.	.	TRBV19	TRBJ2-3	CAQQGGSTDTQYF	TGTGCTCAACAAGGAGGAAGCACAGATACGCAGTATTTT
.	.	TRBV2	TRBJ2-6	CASRPDRYSGANVLTF	TGTGCCAGCAGACCCGACAGGTACTCTGGGGCCAACGTCCTGACTTTC
.	.	TRBV2	TRBJ1-2	CASSTDSNYGYTF	TGTGCCAGCAGTACCGACAGTAACTATGGCTACACCTTC
.	.	TRBV29-1	TRBJ2-7	CSVGDWGSNEQYF	TGCAGCGTTGGGGACTGGGGAAGTAACGAGCAGTACTTC
TRBD1	.	TRBV5-4	TRBJ2-6	CASSGQGARGANVLTF	TGTGCCAGCAGCGGACAGGGGGCGCGAGGGGCCAACGTCCTGACTTTC
.	many	TRBV12-3/TRBV12-4	TRBJ1-1	CASKRARGGTEAFF	TGTGCCAGCAAGAGGGCAAGGGGGGGCACTGAAGCTTTCTTT
.	many	TRBV25-1	TRBJ1-1	CASSETGVMNTEAFF	TGTGCCAGCAGTGAGACAGGAGTCATGAACACTGAAGCTTTCTTT
.	.	TRBV10-3	TRBJ1-6	CAISDGTGKDSPLHF	TGTGCCATCAGTGATGGGACGGGCAAGGATTCACCCCTCCACTTT
.	.	TRBV19	TRBJ2-5	CASSLKVAGKETQYF	TGTGCCAGTAGTCTGAAGGTGGCAGGTAAAGAGACCCAGTACTTC
TRBD2	.	TRBV15	TRBJ2-7	CATSIELAGGLYEQYF	TGTGCCACCAGCATAGAACTAGCGGGAGGGCTCTACGAGCAGTACTTC
TRBD1	.	TRBV5-6	TRBJ1-2	CASSLDRDRYYGYTF	TGTGCCAGCAGCTTGGACCGGGACAGGTACTATGGCTACACCTTC
.	many	TRBV12-3/TRBV12-4	TRBJ2-7	CASSLGGGQSKGEQYF	TGTGCCAGCAGTTTAGGAGGAGGGCAGTCGAAGGGCGAGCAGTACTTC
.	.	TRBV25-1	TRBJ2-1	CASSEIQGNNEQFF	TGTGCCAGCAGTGAAATTCAGGGAAACAATGAGCAGTTCTTC
TRBD2	many	TRBV5-1	TRBJ2-1	CASSFISGGNNEQFF	TGCGCCAGCAGCTTTATTAGCGGGGGTAACAATGAGCAGTTCTTC
TRBD2	.	TRBV3-1	TRBJ2-3	CASSSGTGGSDTQYF	TGTGCCAGCAGCTCCGGCACCGGGGGGTCAGATACGCAGTATTTT
.	once	TRBV6-1	TRBJ1-4	CASNPLGRRGDEKLFF	TGTGCCAGCAACCCCCTGGGGAGGAGGGGTGATGAAAAACTGTTTTTT
TRBD1	many	TRBV10-3	TRBJ2-7	CAISPGQAEQYF	TGTGCCATCAGTCCTGGACAGGCCGAGCAGTACTTC
.	.	TRBV3-1	TRBJ1-4	CASSQWGGQHEKLFF	TGTGCCAGCAGCCAATGGGGCGGGCAGCATGAAAAACTGTTTTTT
.	.	TRBV10-3	TRBJ1-1	CAISGAGRTEAFF	TGTGCCATCAGTGGGGCAGGGAGGACTGAAGCTTTCTTT
.	.	TRBV12-3/TRBV12-4	TRBJ2-5	CASSLAGVKETQYF	TGTGCCAGCAGTTTAGCGGGGGTTAAAGAGACCCAGTACTTC
.	few	TRBV4-2	TRBJ2-4	CASSPWTARATKNIQYF	TGTGCCAGCAGCCCGTGGACAGCCAGGGCTACCAAAAACATTCAGTACTTC
.	many	TRBV25-1	TRBJ2-1	CASGDNEQFF	TGTGCCAGCGGGGACAATGAGCAGTTCTTC
.	.	TRBV7-2	TRBJ1-2	CASSLKEADGYTF	TGTGCCAGCAGCTTAAAGGAGGCTGATGGCTACACCTTC
.	.	TRBV24-1	TRBJ2-5	CATSDSDGAELETQYF	TGTGCCACCAGTGATTCCGACGGGGCCGAGTTGGAGACCCAGTACTTC
.	many	TRBV15	TRBJ1-5	CATSRGVGNQPQHF	TGTGCCACCAGCAGAGGAGTAGGCAATCAGCCCCAGCATTTT
TRBD2	many	TRBV11-2	TRBJ2-3	CASSFTSGSTDTQYF	TGTGCCAGCAGTTTTACTAGCGGTAGCACAGATACGCAGTATTTT
.	many	TRBV20-1	TRBJ2-3	CSASRHTDTQYF	TGCAGTGCTAGCCGCCACACAGATACGCAGTATTTT
.	.	TRBV15	TRBJ2-7	CATSRGRDNSYEQYF	TGTGCCACCAGCAGAGGTAGGGACAACTCCTACGAGCAGTACTTC
TRBD1	.	TRBV20-1	TRBJ2-7	CSALGQEICEQHF	TGCAGTGCGCTGGGACAGGAGATCTGCGAGCAGCACTTC
.	many	TRBV19	TRBJ2-4	CASSIGATGDIQYF	TGTGCCAGTAGTATAGGTGCTACGGGGGACATTCAGTACTTC
.	many	TRBV11-2	TRBJ2-7	CASSIHYEQYF	TGTGCCAGCAGCATACATTACGAGCAGTACTTC
TRBD2	.	TRBV6-5	TRBJ2-3	CASSTRGYTQYF	TGTGCCAGCAGTACGCGGGGGTATACGCAGTATTTT
.	few	TRBV24-1	TRBJ2-3	CATSEGGTADTQYF	TGTGCCACCAGTGAAGGGGGGACAGCAGATACGCAGTATTTT
.	many	TRBV20-1	TRBJ1-1	CSASRGAEAFF	TGCAGTGCTAGTCGGGGTGCCGAAGCTTTCTTT
.	many	TRBV10-1	TRBJ2-7	CASTHSSYEQYF	TGCGCCAGCACCCACAGTTCCTACGAGCAGTACTTC
TRBD1	many	TRBV15	TRBJ1-1	CATSSRDRGAFF	TGTGCCACCAGCAGCCGGGACAGGGGAGCTTTCTTT
TRBD2	many	TRBV5-6	TRBJ2-5	CASSYGTSGQETQYF	TGTGCCAGCAGCTATGGGACTAGCGGGCAAGAGACCCAGTACTTC
TRBD1	.	TRBV19	TRBJ1-4	CASSERRGAVEKLFF	TGTGCCAGTAGTGAACGCAGGGGGGCGGTTGAAAAACTGTTTTTT
TRBD1	many	TRBV10-1	TRBJ1-1	CASTDRGGSEAFF	TGCGCCAGCACTGACAGGGGGGGTTCTGAAGCTTTCTTT
.	.	TRBV24-1	TRBJ2-1	CATSDLLDNEQFF	TGTGCCACCAGTGATTTACTCGACAATGAGCAGTTCTTC
TRBD2	many	TRBV7-2	TRBJ2-3	CASSSGRGVGTQYF	TGTGCCAGCAGCTCCGGCCGGGGGGTCGGTACGCAGTATTTT
.	many	TRBV20-1	TRBJ1-2	CSARDAVRNYGYTF	TGCAGTGCTAGAGACGCAGTCCGTAACTATGGCTACACCTTC
.	many	TRBV20-1	TRBJ1-6	CSASVAREGSPLHF	TGCAGTGCCTCGGTGGCGAGGGAAGGTTCACCCCTCCACTTT
.	many	TRBV6-1	TRBJ1-1	CASSTQGLGNTEAFF	TGTGCCAGCAGTACTCAGGGTCTTGGGAACACTGAAGCTTTCTTT
.	many	TRBV12-3/TRBV12-4	TRBJ2-2	CASGLLYRGTGELFF	TGTGCCAGCGGATTGCTATACCGGGGGACCGGGGAGCTGTTTTTT
TRBD2	.	TRBV29-1	TRBJ2-5	CSVGLAGGQGTQYF	TGCAGCGTTGGTTTAGCGGGGGGCCAGGGGACTCAGTACTTC
.	many	TRBV20-1	TRBJ2-7	CSAGDIFYEQYF	TGCAGTGCCGGCGACATCTTCTACGAGCAGTACTTC
.	many	TRBV2	TRBJ2-7	CASSGGGGYEQYF	TGTGCCAGCAGTGGTGGCGGCGGATACGAGCAGTACTTC
TRBD1	.	TRBV10-3	TRBJ1-6	CAISESIPGQGNSPLHF	TGTGCCATCAGTGAGTCGATACCGGGACAGGGTAATTCACCCCTCCACTTT
TRBD2	.	TRBV10-3	TRBJ2-3	CAISVGGAGDTQYF	TGTGCCATCAGTGTCGGGGGGGCTGGAGATACGCAGTATTTT
.	many	TRBV5-1	TRBJ1-1	CASSLFGYTEAFF	TGCGCCAGCAGCTTGTTTGGCTACACTGAAGCTTTCTTT